These 21 T cell receptor beta chains share one sample of origin, sequenced in a study of CD8+ T cells in alopecia areata. cDNA prepared by RNA extraction and subsequent reverse transcription served as the template for sequencing. TCRdb's copy holds only in-frame clones and misses some; the assay was immunoSEQ multiplex PCR. Of 150,000 to 200,000 clones in the sample, 50% to 60% were seen once. Sequenced input: CD4+ T cells sorted from blood. These receptors all stem from a human donor in good health.

V usage is TRBV5-1 and J usage is TRBJ2-3, with D perhaps TRBD1 (6 bases). Per germline, CDR1 SGHRS and CDR2 YFSETQ. Trimming cost V 0 bases and J 0 bases, with 8 bases left between them. The CDR3 extends over 15 amino acids. The chain's CDR3 is CASSLETGSTDTQYF. The CDR3 DNA reads as TGCGCCAGCAGCTTGGAGACAGGCAGCACAGATACGCAGTATTTT.

This chain links TRBV28 with TRBJ2-5; D unresolved. The ends were cut back, 4 bases at V and 4 bases at J, with 7 bases in the middle. The CDR3 runs to 12 residues. The germline CDR1 and CDR2 sequences are MDHEN and SYDVKM. For the CDR3, the DNA is TGTGCCAGCAGTTACGTGCCAGAGACCCAGTACTTC. As protein: CASSYVPETQYF. Full variable domain (missing parts from reference TRBV28 and TRBJ2-5): DVKVTQSSRYLVKRTGEKVFLECVQDMDHENMFWYRQDPGLGLRLIYFSYDVKMKEKGDIPEGYSVSREKKERFSLILESASTNQTSMYLCASSYVPETQYFGPGTRLLVL.

There are a few counts of this clone. The J gene is TRBJ2-5, the V gene TRBV18; D is possibly TRBD1 (5 bases). The V and J ends lost 6 bases and 5 bases respectively, with 19 bases between them. The germline CDR1 and CDR2 sequences are KGHSH and LQKENI. The CDR3 extends over 15 amino acids. The CDR3 DNA reads as TGTGCCAGCTCCCTACAGGACACGACCGCGGAGACCCAGTACTTC. Encoded protein: CASSLQDTTAETQYF.

The chain has TRBV4-1 and TRBJ2-3, with no clear D. CDR3 size: 18 residues. CDR1 is MGHRA, CDR2 YSYEKL, per germline. The germline V and J ends were trimmed by 4 bases and 0 bases, with 20 bases remaining between them. As DNA, the CDR3 is TGCGCCAGCAGCCCGTTTACGGCTCCGATTCCTAGCACAGATACGCAGTATTTT. Translated: CASSPFTAPIPSTDTQYF.

V usage is TRBV25-1 and J usage is TRBJ1-2; D gene ambiguous. There are 13 residues in the CDR3. CDR1 MGHDK and CDR2 SYGVNS come from the germline V gene. The germline V and J ends were trimmed by 2 bases and 8 bases, with 12 bases remaining between them. In DNA form, the CDR3 reads TGTGCCAGCAGTGAAGGGCACTGGTCGGGCTACACCTTC. This codes for CASSEGHWSGYTF.

The CDR3 here is CASSLARRRALNTEAFF. The CDR3 region has the DNA TGTGCCAGCAGCTTAGCCCGCCGGAGGGCGTTAAACACTGAAGCTTTCTTT. V and J are TRBV7-8 and TRBJ1-1; D is unresolved. This CDR3 contains 17 residues. V was pared by 0 bases and J by 2 bases, with 16 bases between. The germline V gene encodes CDR1 SGHVS and CDR2 FQNEAQ.

The V call is TRBV29-1, the J call TRBJ2-7; no definite D call. This CDR3 is 11 amino acids long. Germline CDR1 reads SQVTM; CDR2 reads ANQGSEA. Trimming removed 7 bases from V and 6 bases from J, with 13 bases in between. The CDR3 sequence: CSARLGFEQYF. CDR3 coding DNA: TGCAGCGCTCGATTGGGGTTCGAGCAGTACTTC.

This clone was recorded only once. The chain carries TRBV30 and TRBJ1-2; no reliable D call. The CDR3 totals 15 residues. Germline loops: CDR1 GTSNPN, CDR2 SVGIG (reference sequence). V was trimmed by 2 bases and J by 0 bases, leaving 13 bases between them. CDR3 sequence (DNA): TGTGCCTGGAGTTTCCTGGACCGTCCTAACTATGGCTACACCTTC. Protein product: CAWSFLDRPNYGYTF.

The chain uses TRBV30 and TRBJ2-2; 13 bases map to TRBD2. CDR3 length equals 14 residues. The V and J ends lost 8 bases and 0 bases, in that order; junction bases with no gene match: 0. CDR1 and CDR2 from the germline V gene are GTSNPN and SVGIG (reference sequence). The chain's CDR3 is CAGTSGTNTGELFF. CDR3 in DNA: TGTGCCGGGACTAGCGGGACGAACACCGGGGAGCTGTTTTTT.

This clone occurred many times. This chain joins TRBV10-3 and TRBJ2-7, with 11 bases fitting TRBD2. CDR1 and CDR2 (germline): ENHRY, SYGVKD. This CDR3 comprises 12 residues. The V segment lost 11 bases and the J segment 4 bases; nucleotides outside the gene matches: 4. The CDR3 region is CAATSGTYEQYF. The CDR3 coding sequence is TGTGCCGCGACTAGCGGGACTTACGAGCAGTACTTC.

The chain joins TRBV15 to TRBJ2-5; TRBD2 is a possible D gene (6 bases). Germline CDR1 is LNHNV and CDR2 is YYDKDF (reference sequence). The length of the CDR3 is 13 residues. Trimming removed 3 bases from V and 5 bases from J, with 10 bases in between. The CDR3 reads CATSSGSLETQYF. Here the CDR3 DNA reads TGTGCCACCAGCAGCGGGAGCTTGGAGACCCAGTACTTC.

This clone has a handful of counts. The rearrangement joins TRBV5-6 to TRBJ2-7; 10 nucleotides match TRBD1. Germline CDR1 is SGHDT and CDR2 is YYEEEE. This CDR3 is built from 14 residues. Losses at the gene ends were 4 bases for V and 4 bases for J; bases not matched to a gene: 5. Written as DNA, the CDR3 is TGTGCCAGCAGCCCCGGGACAGGGGATTACGAGCAGTACTTC. This translates into CASSPGTGDYEQYF.

This clone was counted between two and nine times. The chain couples TRBV7-2 to TRBJ2-1; 9 nucleotides agree with TRBD1. Germline CDR1 SGHTA, CDR2 FQGNSA. The CDR3 contains 17 residues. With V trimmed by 1 base and J by 7 bases, 11 bases remained unmatched. CDR3 protein: CASSLVGTGQGMNEQFF. The CDR3 DNA sequence: TGTGCCAGCAGCTTAGTCGGGACCGGACAGGGGATGAATGAGCAGTTCTTC.

The J gene is TRBJ2-5, the V gene TRBV19, with D possibly being TRBD2 (5 bases). Germline loops: CDR1 LNHDA, CDR2 SQIVND (reference sequence). CDR3 length equals 12 residues. Between the trimmed V and J ends, which lost 7 bases and 2 bases, there was a span of 8 bases. As DNA, the CDR3 is TGTGCCAGTACCAGCGGACAAGAGACCCAGTACTTC. Its protein product is CASTSGQETQYF. Based on the CDR3 plus reference TRBV19 and TRBJ2-5, the full variable domain is DGGITQSPKYLFRKEGQNVTLSCEQNLNHDAMYWYRQDPGQGLRLIYYSQIVNDFQKGDIAEGYSVSREKKESFPLTVTSAQKNPTAFYLCASTSGQETQYFGPGTRLLVL.

This rearrangement joins TRBV29-1 to TRBJ1-1, with D perhaps matching TRBD1 (6 bases). The CDR3 totals 13 residues. Per germline, CDR1 SQVTM and CDR2 ANQGSEA. V lost 5 bases to trimming and J lost 0 bases, with 10 bases between them. CDR3 DNA: TGCAGCGTTTCGAGGGGGGTGAACACTGAAGCTTTCTTT. Translating gives CSVSRGVNTEAFF.

This chain connects TRBV6-5 to TRBJ2-7; the D is unclear. This CDR3 region has 15 residues. Trimming cost V 2 bases and J 5 bases, with 16 bases left between them. In germline, CDR1 is MNHEY, CDR2 SVGAGI. CDR3 loop: CASSYSGSLVHEQYF. In nucleotides, the CDR3 is TGTGCCAGCAGTTACAGTGGCTCGTTGGTCCACGAGCAGTACTTC.

The chain uses TRBV9 and TRBJ2-2, with D tentatively TRBD1 or TRBD2 (6 bases each). Germline V gives CDR1 SGDLS, CDR2 YYNGEE. Trimming stripped 0 bases from V and 4 bases from J, with 10 bases between. There are 15 residues in the CDR3. The CDR3 nucleotides are TGTGCCAGCAGCGTAGGAGAGGGGGGCACCGGGGAGCTGTTTTTT. It is translated as CASSVGEGGTGELFF.

The rearrangement uses TRBV7-3 and TRBJ2-3; 10 bases line up with TRBD2. CDR1 is SGHTA and CDR2 is FQGTGA in the germline V gene. The CDR3 runs 15 residues. The V gene end was trimmed by 5 bases and the J gene end by 4 bases; junction bases not matched to a gene: 6. CDR3: CASSKSGRAPDTQYF. In DNA, the CDR3 is TGTGCCAGCAGCAAAAGCGGGAGGGCCCCAGATACGCAGTATTTT.

The chain links TRBV5-4 to TRBJ2-2; 7 nucleotides match TRBD2. V gave up 0 bases and J gave up 4 bases; unmatched junction bases: 6. Per the germline V gene, CDR1 is SGHNT and CDR2 is YYREEE (reference sequence). The CDR3 extends over 16 amino acids. Written as DNA, the CDR3 is TGTGCCAGCAGCTTGGCCGGCGGGAGTGGCACCGGGGAGCTGTTTTTT. Its protein product is CASSLAGGSGTGELFF.

The genes are TRBV30 and TRBJ1-5; TRBD1 agrees at 9 bases. Germline values: CDR1 GTSNPN, CDR2 SVGIG (reference sequence). The CDR3 runs 14 residues. V lost 2 bases to trimming and J lost 4 bases; unmatched junction nucleotides: 3. The CDR3 region is CAWSLGQGNQPQHF. The CDR3 bases are TGTGCCTGGAGTTTAGGACAGGGGAATCAGCCCCAGCATTTT.

The chain employs TRBV29-1 and TRBJ1-2; the D is unclear. This CDR3 region has 13 residues. Germline V gene sequence: CDR1 SQVTM, CDR2 ANQGSEA. Trimming took 4 bases from V and 7 from J, leaving 16 bases between them. The CDR3: CSVGGLLMSGYTF. The CDR3 DNA reads TGCAGCGTTGGGGGATTGCTGATGAGTGGCTACACCTTC.